This TCR beta chain was observed in a study of Tregs in tolerant kidney transplant recipients (dated by TCRdb to about 2019). For the study in its entirety: The transplants used related donors with nonmyeloablative bone marrow transplantation, and mixed chimerism in the human trials was transient. TCRbeta sequencing was used in the study to identify donor-specific regulatory T cells before combined kidney and bone marrow transplantation, and the identified cells were then tracked after transplant.

About this clone itself: Its antigen is unknown. Base qualities are not recorded, but no much larger clone differs from it by a single base.

CDR1 ENHRY and CDR2 SYGVKD are derived from the germline V gene. Including the terminal cysteine and phenylalanine, the CDR3 comprises 11 residues. Only the CDR3 DNA is retained, 33 bases long and in frame from the first base. Cut back by 6 bases and 5 bases, the V and J ends lie 5 bases apart. This specimen's time point label, interpreted: blood sample drawn before combined kidney and bone marrow transplant. Unstimulated Tregs (CD4+CD25+CD127-), CD4+ non-Tregs (CD4+CD25-), CD4 and CD8 cells were FACS-sorted from thawed PBMCs. Prior to Treg sorting, thawed PBMCs were rested overnight with 200 IU/ml IL-2 at 37 degrees C. The patients were a few recipients of combined kidney and bone marrow transplants from the ITN036ST trial, and samples were available only from these trial subjects. Healthy control blood was processed by Ficoll density gradient to PBMCs and cryopreserved; patient PBMCs were collected before and after transplant.

Study-wide findings and limitations: Donor-specific Treg expansion exceeded global Treg expansion in tolerant patients, suggesting antigen-driven rather than nonspecific expansion. Because the study included only a small number of patients, the results must be confirmed in larger populations and under other immunosuppression protocols. PCR primers changed over time for some patients, so nucleotide-level comparison across those patients' samples was not possible. Although technical replication error seemed to be minimal, the question of biological reproducibility was not addressed directly. Expanding Tregs with activated donor B cells appeared to identify the most biologically relevant and donor-specific TCRbeta repertoire.

For TCRbeta CDR3 sequencing, genomic DNA from the sorted cells was extracted using the QIAGEN DNeasy Blood and Tissue Kit. Through immunoSEQ, high-throughput TCRbeta CDR3 sequencing was done commercially, including PCR amplification with internal controls and bias correction. On the study's bioinformatics: A unique productive TCRbeta sequence was defined by the CDR3 nucleotide sequence when primers matched, and otherwise by the CDR3 amino acid sequence together with the Vbeta and Jbeta genes. As a correction for sorting error, sequences shared between sorted populations at a frequency ratio of 2:1 or less were discarded, and the remaining shared sequences were assigned to the higher population. Donor-reactive sequences were defined as at least 5-fold expanded in CFSE-low cells versus unstimulated cells, with frequency of at least 0.01% in CFSE-low cells. Repertoire divergence was quantified by Jensen-Shannon divergence using the top 100 TCRbeta sequences ranked by frequency. For samples with multiple sequencing runs, sorting error was corrected separately for each run before the runs were pooled. The table was pulled from immuneACCESS by TCRdb, which kept in-frame rearrangements only. Such tables lose some clones; where checked, under half of the loss comes from unresolved V genes, and the rest has no known cause. V and J calls and clone size are copied from that table; D and trimming were computed from the DNA. This sample holds about 61,000 clones; roughly 88% were observed only once. Of the sample, 2% to 2.5% falls within the top ten clones.

The rearrangement joined TRBV10-3 to TRBJ2-1, with the identity of the D gene unclear. The source is a human donor who received a combined kidney and bone marrow transplant. Source: Tregs from blood, taken before the transplant. The sequenced DNA is TGTGCCATCAGCCTCGACAATGAGCAGTTCTTC. It specifies CAISLDNEQFF.